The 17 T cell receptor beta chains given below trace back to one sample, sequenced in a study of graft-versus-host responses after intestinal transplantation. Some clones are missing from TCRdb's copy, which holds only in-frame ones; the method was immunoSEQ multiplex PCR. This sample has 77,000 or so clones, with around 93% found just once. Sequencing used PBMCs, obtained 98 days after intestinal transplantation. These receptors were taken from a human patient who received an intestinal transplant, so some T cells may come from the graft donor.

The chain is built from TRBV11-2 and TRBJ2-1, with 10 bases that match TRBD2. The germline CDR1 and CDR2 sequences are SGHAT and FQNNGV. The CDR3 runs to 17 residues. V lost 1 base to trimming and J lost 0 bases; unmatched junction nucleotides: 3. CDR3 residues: CASSLGTSGFSYNEQFF. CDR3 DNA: TGTGCCAGCAGCTTAGGGACTAGCGGCTTCTCCTACAATGAGCAGTTCTTC.

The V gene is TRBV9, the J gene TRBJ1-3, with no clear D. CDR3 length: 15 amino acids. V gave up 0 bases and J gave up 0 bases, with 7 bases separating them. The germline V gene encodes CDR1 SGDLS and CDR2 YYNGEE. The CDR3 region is CASSVEEFSGNTIYF. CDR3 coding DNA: TGTGCCAGCAGCGTAGAGGAGTTCTCTGGAAACACCATATATTTT.

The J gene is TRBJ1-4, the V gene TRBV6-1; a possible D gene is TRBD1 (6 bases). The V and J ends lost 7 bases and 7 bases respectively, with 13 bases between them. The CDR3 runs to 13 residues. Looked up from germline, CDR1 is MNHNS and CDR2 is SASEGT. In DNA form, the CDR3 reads TGTGCCAGCACAGAAAGGGGGAGTGAAAAACTGTTTTTT. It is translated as CASTERGSEKLFF.

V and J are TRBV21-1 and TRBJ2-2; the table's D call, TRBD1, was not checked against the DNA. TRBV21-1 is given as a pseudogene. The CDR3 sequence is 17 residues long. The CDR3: CASNPLRTEQDTGELFF. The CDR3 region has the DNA TGTGCCAGCAACCCCCTACGGACAGAACAGGACACCGGGGAGCTGTTTTTT.

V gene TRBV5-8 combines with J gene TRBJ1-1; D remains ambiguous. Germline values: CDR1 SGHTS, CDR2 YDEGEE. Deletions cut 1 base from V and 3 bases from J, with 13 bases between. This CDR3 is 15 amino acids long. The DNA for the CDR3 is TGTGCCAGCAGCTTGAGTTACGGGGTTTACACTGAAGCTTTCTTT. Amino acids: CASSLSYGVYTEAFF. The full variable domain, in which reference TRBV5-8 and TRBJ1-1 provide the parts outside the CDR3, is EAGVTQSPTHLIKTRGQQATLRCSPISGHTSVYWYQQALGLGLQFLLWYDEGEERNRGNFPPRFSGRQFPNYSSELNVNALELEDSALYLCASSLSYGVYTEAFFGQGTRLTVV.

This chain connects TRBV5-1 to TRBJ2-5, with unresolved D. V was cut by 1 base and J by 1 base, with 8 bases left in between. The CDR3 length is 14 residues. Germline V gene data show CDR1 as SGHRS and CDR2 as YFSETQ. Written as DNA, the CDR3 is TGCGCCAGCAGCTTGTTCCGATTCCAAGAGACCCAGTACTTC. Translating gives CASSLFRFQETQYF.

The CDR3 loop is CASSLGGLAGALGRETQYF. CDR3 coding DNA: TGTGCCAGCAGCCTCGGGGGACTAGCGGGAGCGTTGGGGAGAGAGACCCAGTACTTC. The chain joins TRBV5-5 to TRBJ2-5, with 14 bases lining up with TRBD2. Germline V gene sequence: CDR1 SGHKS, CDR2 YYEKEE (reference sequence). There are 19 residues in the CDR3. Trimming removed 4 bases from V and 4 bases from J; junction bases left unmatched: 15.

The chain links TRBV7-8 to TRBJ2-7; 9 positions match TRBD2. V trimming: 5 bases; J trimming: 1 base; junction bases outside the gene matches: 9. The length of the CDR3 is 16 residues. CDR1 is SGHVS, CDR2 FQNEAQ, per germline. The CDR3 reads CASSGSGSFPSYEQYF. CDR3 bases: TGTGCCAGCAGCGGTAGCGGGAGCTTCCCTTCCTACGAGCAGTACTTC.

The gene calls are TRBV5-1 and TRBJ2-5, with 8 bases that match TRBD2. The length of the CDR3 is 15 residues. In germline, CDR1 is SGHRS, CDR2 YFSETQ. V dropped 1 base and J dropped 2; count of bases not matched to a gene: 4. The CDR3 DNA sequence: TGCGCCAGCAGCTTGTCAGCGGGGGCTCAAGAGACCCAGTACTTC. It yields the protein CASSLSAGAQETQYF.

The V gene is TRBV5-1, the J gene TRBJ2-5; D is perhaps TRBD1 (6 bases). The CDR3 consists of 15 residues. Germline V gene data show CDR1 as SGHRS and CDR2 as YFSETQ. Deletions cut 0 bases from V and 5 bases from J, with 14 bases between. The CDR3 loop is CASSLENSQGETQYF. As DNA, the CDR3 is TGCGCCAGCAGCTTGGAGAACAGCCAGGGGGAGACCCAGTACTTC.

CDR3 sequence: CASSFGGMNTEAFF. CDR3 sequence (DNA): TGTGCCAGCAGCTTCGGGGGAATGAACACTGAAGCTTTCTTT. The J gene is TRBJ1-1, the V gene TRBV7-3, with D perhaps matching TRBD1 (5 bases). CDR1 and CDR2 (germline): SGHTA, FQGTGA. Trimming removed 3 bases from V and 0 bases from J, with 8 bases in between. The CDR3 spans 14 residues.

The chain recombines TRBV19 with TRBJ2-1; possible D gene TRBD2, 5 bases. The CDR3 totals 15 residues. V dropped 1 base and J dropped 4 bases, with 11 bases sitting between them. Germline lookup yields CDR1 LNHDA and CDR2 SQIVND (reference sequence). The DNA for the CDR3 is TGTGCCAGTAGTATAGTTCTAGAGGGATACAATGAGCAGTTCTTC. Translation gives CASSIVLEGYNEQFF. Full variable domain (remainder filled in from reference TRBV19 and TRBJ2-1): DGGITQSPKYLFRKEGQNVTLSCEQNLNHDAMYWYRQDPGQGLRLIYYSQIVNDFQKGDIAEGYSVSREKKESFPLTVTSAQKNPTAFYLCASSIVLEGYNEQFFGPGTRLTVL.

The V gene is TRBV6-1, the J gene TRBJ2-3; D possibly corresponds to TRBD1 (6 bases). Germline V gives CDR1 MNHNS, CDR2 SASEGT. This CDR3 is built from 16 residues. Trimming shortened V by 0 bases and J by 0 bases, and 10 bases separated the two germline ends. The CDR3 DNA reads TGTGCCAGCAGTGAAGCATTAGGGGGAAGCACAGATACGCAGTATTTT. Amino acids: CASSEALGGSTDTQYF.

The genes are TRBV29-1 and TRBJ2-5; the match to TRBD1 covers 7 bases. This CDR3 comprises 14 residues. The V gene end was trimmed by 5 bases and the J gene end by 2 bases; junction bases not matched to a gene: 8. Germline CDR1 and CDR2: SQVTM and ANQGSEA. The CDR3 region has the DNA TGCAGCGTTCTAGCCCAGGGGGTTCAAGAGACCCAGTACTTC. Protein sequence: CSVLAQGVQETQYF.

In DNA form, the CDR3 reads TGTGCCAGCACTACCACCGCTTCGGGGGGCCAGTACTTC. This codes for CASTTTASGGQYF. The rearrangement joins TRBV6-1 to TRBJ2-5, with TRBD2 identical over 7 bases. Germline values: CDR1 MNHNS, CDR2 SASEGT. CDR3 size: 13 residues. V lost 7 bases, J lost 10 bases, and 12 bases stayed unmatched.

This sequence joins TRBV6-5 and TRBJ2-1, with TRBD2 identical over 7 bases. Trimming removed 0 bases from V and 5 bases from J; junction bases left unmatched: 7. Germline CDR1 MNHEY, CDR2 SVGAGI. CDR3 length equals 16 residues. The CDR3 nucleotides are TGTGCCAGCAGTTACTCGGAGGGAGGGGTCCACAATGAGCAGTTCTTC. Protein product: CASSYSEGGVHNEQFF.

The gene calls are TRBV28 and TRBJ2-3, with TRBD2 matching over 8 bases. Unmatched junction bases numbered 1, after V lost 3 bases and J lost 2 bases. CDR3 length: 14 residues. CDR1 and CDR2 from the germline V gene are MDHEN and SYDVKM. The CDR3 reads CASSFSGNTDTQYF. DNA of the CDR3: TGTGCCAGCAGTTTTAGCGGGAACACAGATACGCAGTATTTT.